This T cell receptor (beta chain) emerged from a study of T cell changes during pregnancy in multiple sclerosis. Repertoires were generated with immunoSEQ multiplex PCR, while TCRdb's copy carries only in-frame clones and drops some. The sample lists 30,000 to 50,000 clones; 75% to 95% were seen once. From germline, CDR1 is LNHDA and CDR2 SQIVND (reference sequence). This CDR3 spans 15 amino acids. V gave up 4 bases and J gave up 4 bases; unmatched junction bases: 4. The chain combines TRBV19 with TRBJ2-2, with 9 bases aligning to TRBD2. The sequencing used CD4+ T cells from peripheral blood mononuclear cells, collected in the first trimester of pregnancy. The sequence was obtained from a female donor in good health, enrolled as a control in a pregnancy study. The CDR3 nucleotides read TGTGCCAGTAGTAAGGTAGCGGGGGTCACCGGGGAGCTGTTTTTT. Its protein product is CASSKVAGVTGELFF.